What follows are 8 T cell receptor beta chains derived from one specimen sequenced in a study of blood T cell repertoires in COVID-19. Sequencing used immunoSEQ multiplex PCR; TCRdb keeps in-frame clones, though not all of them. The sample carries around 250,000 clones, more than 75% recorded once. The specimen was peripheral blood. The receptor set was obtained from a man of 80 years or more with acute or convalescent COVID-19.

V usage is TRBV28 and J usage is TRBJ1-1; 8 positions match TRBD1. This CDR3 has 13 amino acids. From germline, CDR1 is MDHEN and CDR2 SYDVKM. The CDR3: CATGGPMNTEAFF. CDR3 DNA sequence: TGTGCTACAGGGGGGCCCATGAACACTGAAGCTTTCTTT. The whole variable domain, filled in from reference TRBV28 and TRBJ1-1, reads DVKVTQSSRYLVKRTGEKVFLECVQDMDHENMFWYRQDPGLGLRLIYFSYDVKMKEKGDIPEGYSVSREKKERFSLILESASTNQTSMYLCATGGPMNTEAFFGQGTRLTVV.

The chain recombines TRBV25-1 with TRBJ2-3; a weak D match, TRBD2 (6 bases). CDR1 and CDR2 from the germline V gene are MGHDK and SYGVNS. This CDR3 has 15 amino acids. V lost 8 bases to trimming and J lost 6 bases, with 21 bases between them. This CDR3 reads CASRTGGIGGDTQYF. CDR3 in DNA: TGTGCCAGCCGGACGGGCGGGATCGGAGGTGATACGCAGTATTTT.

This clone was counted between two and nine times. The CDR3 DNA follows: TGCGCCAGCAGCCAAACCCGGGATTACAACTATGGCTACACCTTC. Its protein product is CASSQTRDYNYGYTF. The V and J genes are TRBV5-1 and TRBJ1-2; D ambiguous. The CDR3 totals 15 residues. CDR1 SGHRS and CDR2 YFSETQ come from the germline V gene. V was pared by 4 bases and J by 2 bases, with 15 bases between.

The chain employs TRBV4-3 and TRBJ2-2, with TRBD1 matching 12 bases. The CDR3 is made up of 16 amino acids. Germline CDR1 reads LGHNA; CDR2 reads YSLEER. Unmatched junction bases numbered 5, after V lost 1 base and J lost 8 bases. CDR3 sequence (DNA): TGCGCCAGCAGCCAAGGTGCGGGACAGGGGGCAGGGGAGCTGTTTTTT. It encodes CASSQGAGQGAGELFF.

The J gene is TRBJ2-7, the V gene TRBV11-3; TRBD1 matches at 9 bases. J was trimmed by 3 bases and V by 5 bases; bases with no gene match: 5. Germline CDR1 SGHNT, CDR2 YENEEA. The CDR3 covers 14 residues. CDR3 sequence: CASSRTGAHYEQYF. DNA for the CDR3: TGTGCCAGCAGCCGGACAGGGGCCCACTACGAGCAGTACTTC.

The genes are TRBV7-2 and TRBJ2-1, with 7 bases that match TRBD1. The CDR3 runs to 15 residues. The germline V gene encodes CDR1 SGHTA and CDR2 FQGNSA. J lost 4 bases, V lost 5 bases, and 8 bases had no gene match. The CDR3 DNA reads TGTGCCAGCAGCCAACCGGGACAGACATACAATGAGCAGTTCTTC. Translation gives CASSQPGQTYNEQFF.

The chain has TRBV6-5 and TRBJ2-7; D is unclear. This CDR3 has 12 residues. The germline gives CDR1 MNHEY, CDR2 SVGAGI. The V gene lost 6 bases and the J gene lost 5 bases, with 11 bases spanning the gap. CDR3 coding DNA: TGTGCCAGCAGCGCTGAGTATCACGAGCAGTACTTC. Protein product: CASSAEYHEQYF.

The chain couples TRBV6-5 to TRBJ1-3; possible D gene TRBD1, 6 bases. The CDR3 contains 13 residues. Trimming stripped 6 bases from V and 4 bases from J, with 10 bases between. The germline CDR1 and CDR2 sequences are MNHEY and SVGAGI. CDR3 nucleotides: TGTGCCAGCAGCGTCCAGGGGGGAAACACCATATATTTT. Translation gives CASSVQGGNTIYF.